Listed below are T cell receptor beta chains from one sample, sequenced in a study of T-cell reconstitution after alpha-beta-depleted transplantation in children. TCRdb recomputed calls from the PCR reads with MiXCR, one row per CDR3 protein. Here the sample spans 530,000 or so distinct CDR3 sequences, 27% being singletons. This specimen consisted of PBMCs, obtained before TCRalphabeta/CD19-depleted stem cell transplant. Receptors were obtained from a boy younger than two with Wiskott-Aldrich syndrome, due to receive a stem cell transplant. The CDR3 runs from the conserved cysteine through the conserved F or W.

CDR3aa: CASSSQGRDTEAFF; v_gene: TRBV5-1; j_gene: TRBJ1-1
CDR3aa: CASSPQGKDWSHNEQFF; v_gene: TRBV19; j_gene: TRBJ2-1
CDR3aa: CASRELAGVYNEQFF; v_gene: TRBV2; j_gene: TRBJ2-1
CDR3aa: CAWSRGLSNQPQHF; v_gene: TRBV30; j_gene: TRBJ1-5
CDR3aa: CSVGGRGLNTEAFF; v_gene: TRBV29-1; j_gene: TRBJ1-1
CDR3aa: CASSFWGGTEAFF; v_gene: TRBV7-9; j_gene: TRBJ1-1
CDR3aa: CSALAGGSYEQYF; v_gene: TRBV20-1; j_gene: TRBJ2-7
CDR3aa: CASSLESAGEGPTGELFF; v_gene: TRBV7-6; j_gene: TRBJ2-2
CDR3aa: CASSQTGGQETQYF; v_gene: TRBV11-2; j_gene: TRBJ2-5
CDR3aa: CASSLKSSGRSEQFF; v_gene: TRBV7-9; j_gene: TRBJ2-1
CDR3aa: CASSLEGFVDTQYF; v_gene: TRBV28; j_gene: TRBJ2-3
CDR3aa: CASSVAGAREQYF; v_gene: TRBV25-1; j_gene: TRBJ2-7
CDR3aa: CAISSGTSAYEQYF; v_gene: TRBV10-3; j_gene: TRBJ2-7
CDR3aa: CASSLLTGYGGGYTF; v_gene: TRBV5-1; j_gene: TRBJ1-2
CDR3aa: CASSFLRQGVYEQYF; v_gene: TRBV5-1; j_gene: TRBJ2-7
CDR3aa: CSASKSGQETQYF; v_gene: TRBV20-1; j_gene: TRBJ2-5
CDR3aa: CATSRDRTRAGAETQYF; v_gene: TRBV15; j_gene: TRBJ2-5
CDR3aa: CSAPVGDEDEKLFF; v_gene: TRBV20-1; j_gene: TRBJ1-4
CDR3aa: CSARSVSYNEQFF; v_gene: TRBV20-1; j_gene: TRBJ2-1
CDR3aa: CASSLLGFSYNEQFF; v_gene: TRBV7-8; j_gene: TRBJ2-1
CDR3aa: CASSSAGTGGSPLHF; v_gene: TRBV5-8; j_gene: TRBJ1-6
CDR3aa: CASSSSGRLNEQFF; v_gene: TRBV7-9; j_gene: TRBJ2-1
CDR3aa: CATSDSRLVNYNEQFF; v_gene: TRBV24-1; j_gene: TRBJ2-1
CDR3aa: CATSSLAGGYNEQFF; v_gene: TRBV15; j_gene: TRBJ2-1
CDR3aa: CASSQLLAGVYNEQFF; v_gene: TRBV14; j_gene: TRBJ2-1
CDR3aa: CASRYTSTYNEQFF; v_gene: TRBV2; j_gene: TRBJ2-1
CDR3aa: CASSMGTGTATYNEQFF; v_gene: TRBV5-1; j_gene: TRBJ2-1
CDR3aa: CASSSGTGNYEQYF; v_gene: TRBV18; j_gene: TRBJ2-7
CDR3aa: CASSSVSSGNTIYF; v_gene: TRBV28; j_gene: TRBJ1-3
CDR3aa: CASSFGQGSSGANVLTF; v_gene: TRBV12-3/TRBV12-4; j_gene: TRBJ2-6
CDR3aa: CASSLDLGGRAGGRKDTQYF; v_gene: TRBV11-2; j_gene: TRBJ2-3
CDR3aa: CASSSTETGPYEQYF; v_gene: TRBV7-8; j_gene: TRBJ2-7
CDR3aa: CASSEWGTAQYF; v_gene: TRBV10-1; j_gene: TRBJ2-7
CDR3aa: CSASWTSGVSYEQYF; v_gene: TRBV20-1; j_gene: TRBJ2-7
CDR3aa: CASSLAARVRTEAFF; v_gene: TRBV5-1; j_gene: TRBJ1-1
CDR3aa: CASSLGAGTGYYEQYF; v_gene: TRBV5-1; j_gene: TRBJ2-7
CDR3aa: CASRDRGWNTEAFF; v_gene: TRBV3-1; j_gene: TRBJ1-1